A single sample is the source of the 21 T cell receptor beta chains below, sequenced in a study of blood T cell repertoires in COVID-19. Profiling relied on immunoSEQ multiplex PCR, and the TCRdb table lists in-frame clones only, not all of them. The table lists under 300,000 clones, about 89% of them singletons. The sample consisted of PBMCs or T cells enriched from blood (not recorded which). The receptors derive from a woman aged 18-29 years who had recovered from COVID-19.

The CDR3 here is CAISDRKGSGYTF. CDR3 coding DNA: TGTGCCATCAGTGACAGGAAAGGAAGTGGCTACACCTTC. The chain links TRBV10-3 to TRBJ1-2; D unclear. V gave up 3 bases and J gave up 7 bases, with 12 bases separating them. The length of the CDR3 is 13 residues. Germline assignment: CDR1 ENHRY and CDR2 SYGVKD.

J is TRBJ1-4 and V is TRBV7-8; 7 bases map to TRBD1. CDR3 length equals 17 residues. Germline lookup yields CDR1 SGHVS and CDR2 FQNEAQ. The junction had 10 bases not matched to a gene; V was cut back by 5 bases and J by 1 base. Here the CDR3 DNA reads TGTGCCAGCAGCCAACCCAGGGACAGTCAAACTAATGAAAAACTGTTTTTT. Its translation: CASSQPRDSQTNEKLFF.

V is TRBV6-1 and J is TRBJ2-7; D might be TRBD2 (6 bases). V lost 0 bases and J 2 bases, leaving 11 bases between the germline ends. Germline CDR1 is MNHNS and CDR2 is SASEGT. The CDR3 length is 15 residues. The CDR3 DNA sequence: TGTGCCAGCAGTGAAGCGGGGGGTAGGCCCTACGAGCAGTACTTC. Protein product: CASSEAGGRPYEQYF.

The rearrangement links TRBV4-2 to TRBJ2-2; the D gene is possibly TRBD2 (6 bases). This CDR3 region has 16 residues. The germline V gene encodes CDR1 LGHNA and CDR2 YNFKEQ. V was shortened by 1 base and J by 5 bases, with 14 bases between the two germline ends. The CDR3 nucleotides are TGTGCCAGCAGCCAAGTCCAGACTAGGGTAACCGGGGAGCTGTTTTTT. Translating it yields CASSQVQTRVTGELFF.

The chain links TRBV4-2 to TRBJ2-3; 8 nucleotides match TRBD1. The length of the CDR3 is 17 residues. Germline assignment: CDR1 LGHNA and CDR2 YNFKEQ. The trim removed 5 bases at V and 4 bases at J, leaving 14 bases unmatched. The CDR3 region has the DNA TGTGCCAGCAGCGTGTGGCTAGGACAGGGAGAGCCAGATACGCAGTATTTT. Translating gives CASSVWLGQGEPDTQYF.

The V and J genes are TRBV6-5 and TRBJ1-2; tentatively, D is TRBD1 (5 bases). V was cut by 6 bases and J by 0 bases, with 14 bases left in between. Germline V CDR1 and CDR2: MNHEY, SVGAGI. This CDR3 is 15 amino acids long. In DNA, the CDR3 is TGTGCCAGCAGGATACCAGGGAATCCTAACTATGGCTACACCTTC. Translated: CASRIPGNPNYGYTF.

This sequence joins TRBV14 and TRBJ1-4, with D possibly TRBD1 on 5 matching bases. Germline V gene data show CDR1 as SGHDN and CDR2 as FVKESK. The ends were cut back, 2 bases at V and 5 bases at J, with 9 bases in the middle. The CDR3 has 14 residues. CDR3 DNA sequence: TGTGCCAGCAGCCAAAGACAGATAAATGAAAAACTGTTTTTT. Translated: CASSQRQINEKLFF.

The chain carries TRBV5-1 and TRBJ2-3; 7 bases align to TRBD2. This CDR3 has 16 residues. Trimming cost V 7 bases and J 0 bases; bases outside gene matches: 11. Germline V gene data show CDR1 as SGHRS and CDR2 as YFSETQ. CDR3 sequence (DNA): TGCGCCAGCCGGACGTACACTAGCGTAAGCACAGATACGCAGTATTTT. Translating gives CASRTYTSVSTDTQYF. Full variable domain (remainder filled in from reference TRBV5-1 and TRBJ2-3): KAGVTQTPRYLIKTRGQQVTLSCSPISGHRSVSWYQQTPGQGLQFLFEYFSETQRNKGNFPGRFSGRQFSNSRSEMNVSTLELGDSALYLCASRTYTSVSTDTQYFGPGTRLTVL.

The chain joins TRBV5-1 to TRBJ2-1; 8 bases map to TRBD2. CDR3 length: 16 amino acids. Germline loops: CDR1 SGHRS, CDR2 YFSETQ. V gave up 0 bases and J gave up 9 bases; unmatched junction bases: 11. CDR3 DNA sequence: TGCGCCAGCAGCTTGGAGTCGGGGGGGCCACATGGTGAGCAGTTCTTC. The encoded protein is CASSLESGGPHGEQFF.

This clone was counted between two and nine times. The chain combines TRBV18 with TRBJ1-3; the D gene is possibly TRBD1 (6 bases). The V end was cut by 0 bases, the J end by 3 bases, with 12 bases between. The V gene's germline CDR1 is KGHSH and CDR2 LQKENI. The CDR3 has 16 amino acids. CDR3 residues: CASSPPSRGNGNTIYF. Here the CDR3 DNA reads TGTGCCAGCTCACCACCCTCCAGGGGCAATGGAAACACCATATATTTT.

This rearrangement joins TRBV19 to TRBJ1-2; a weak D match, TRBD1 (5 bases). Between the trimmed V and J ends, which lost 7 bases and 5 bases, there was a span of 20 bases. The CDR3 runs to 15 residues. Germline CDR1 and CDR2: LNHDA and SQIVND (reference sequence). The CDR3 protein is CASISPRGGVYGYTF. The CDR3 bases are TGTGCCAGTATCTCCCCCCGCGGGGGGGTGTATGGCTACACCTTC.

The chain uses TRBV6-5 and TRBJ1-5, with 7 bases lining up with TRBD1. Looked up from germline, CDR1 is MNHEY and CDR2 is SVGAGI. Trimming took 5 bases from V and 5 from J; bases not matched to a gene: 9. There are 15 residues in the CDR3. CDR3 loop: CASSRNRDSYQPQHF. The CDR3 DNA is TGTGCCAGCAGTCGTAACCGGGACAGTTATCAGCCCCAGCATTTT.

The rearrangement joins TRBV10-3 to TRBJ1-5; D possibly corresponds to TRBD1 (5 bases). The germline V and J ends were trimmed by 9 bases and 0 bases, with 15 bases remaining between them. This CDR3 has 15 residues. The germline V gene has CDR1 ENHRY and CDR2 SYGVKD. In nucleotides, the CDR3 is TGTGCCATTGGTGAGACAGTGAATAGCAATCAGCCCCAGCATTTT. This translates into CAIGETVNSNQPQHF.

The gene calls are TRBV15 and TRBJ1-2; the match to TRBD1 covers 8 bases. CDR1 LNHNV and CDR2 YYDKDF come from the germline V gene (reference sequence). V was pared by 7 bases and J by 0 bases, with 7 bases of the junction left unmatched. The CDR3 is 15 amino acids. CDR3 amino acids: CATTTDRATNYGYTF. In DNA, the CDR3 is TGTGCCACCACCACGGACAGGGCGACTAACTATGGCTACACCTTC. The complete variable domain, with remaining parts taken from reference TRBV15 and TRBJ1-2, reads DAMVIQNPRYQVTQFGKPVTLSCSQTLNHNVMYWYQQKSSQAPKLLFHYYDKDFNNEADTPDNFQSRRPNTSFCFLDIRSPGLGDTAMYLCATTTDRATNYGYTFGSGTRLTVV.

V usage is TRBV9 and J usage is TRBJ2-5; 7 bases line up with TRBD2. The trim removed 0 bases at V and 10 bases at J, leaving 9 bases unmatched. Germline-derived CDR1 and CDR2 are SGDLS and YYNGEE. The CDR3 totals 14 residues. CDR3 nucleotides: TGTGCCAGCAGCGTAGAACTAGCGCAGGATGTCCAGTACTTC. Translation: CASSVELAQDVQYF.

The chain is built from TRBV24-1 and TRBJ2-3, with 11 bases that match TRBD2. The ends lost 3 bases at V and 3 bases at J; junction bases unmatched: 10. The CDR3 contains 18 residues. Germline CDR1 reads KGHDR; CDR2 reads SFDVKD. The CDR3 DNA is TGTGCCACCAGTGATCCTCGCCTGACTAGCGGGACTACAGATACGCAGTATTTT. The encoded protein is CATSDPRLTSGTTDTQYF.

The rearrangement links TRBV25-1 to TRBJ1-4, with 9 bases lining up with TRBD1. The ends lost 5 bases at V and 7 bases at J; junction bases unmatched: 11. Germline loops: CDR1 MGHDK, CDR2 SYGVNS. This CDR3 has 16 residues. CDR3 sequence (DNA): TGTGCCAGCAGTCTATTGGACAGGGGTGGGGGTGAAAAACTGTTTTTT. Its translation is CASSLLDRGGGEKLFF.

The rearrangement uses TRBV3-1 (or the pseudogene TRBV3-2) and TRBJ1-1, with 9 positions matching TRBD1. V was pared by 0 bases and J by 4 bases, with 3 bases of the junction left unmatched. The CDR3 is made up of 15 amino acids. Per germline, CDR1 LGHDT and CDR2 YNNKEL (reference sequence). DNA of the CDR3: TGTGCCAGCAGCCAAGACTGGACAGGGGTCACTGAAGCTTTCTTT. It codes for CASSQDWTGVTEAFF.

V gene TRBV10-3 combines with J gene TRBJ2-1; weak D call: TRBD1 (6 bases). The CDR3 is 12 residues long. CDR1 ENHRY and CDR2 SYGVKD come from the germline V gene. Trimming cost V 4 bases and J 6 bases, with 7 bases left between them. The CDR3: CAISGGGNEQFF. In DNA form, the CDR3 reads TGTGCCATCAGTGGAGGGGGCAATGAGCAGTTCTTC.

The V gene is TRBV19, the J gene TRBJ2-7; D possibly corresponds to TRBD1 (6 bases). Per the germline V gene, CDR1 is LNHDA and CDR2 is SQIVND (reference sequence). Between the trimmed V and J ends, which lost 4 bases and 6 bases, there was a span of 13 bases. This CDR3 has 13 residues. The CDR3 protein is CASSTGAFGEQYF. CDR3 coding DNA: TGTGCCAGTAGTACAGGGGCTTTTGGCGAGCAGTACTTC.

This chain links TRBV28 with TRBJ2-5; 8 positions match TRBD2. There are 11 residues in the CDR3. Germline CDR1 MDHEN, CDR2 SYDVKM. The V and J ends lost 6 bases and 7 bases, in that order; junction bases with no gene match: 1. Here the CDR3 reads CASSRGGTQYF. CDR3 in DNA: TGTGCCAGCAGCCGGGGGGGGACCCAGTACTTC.